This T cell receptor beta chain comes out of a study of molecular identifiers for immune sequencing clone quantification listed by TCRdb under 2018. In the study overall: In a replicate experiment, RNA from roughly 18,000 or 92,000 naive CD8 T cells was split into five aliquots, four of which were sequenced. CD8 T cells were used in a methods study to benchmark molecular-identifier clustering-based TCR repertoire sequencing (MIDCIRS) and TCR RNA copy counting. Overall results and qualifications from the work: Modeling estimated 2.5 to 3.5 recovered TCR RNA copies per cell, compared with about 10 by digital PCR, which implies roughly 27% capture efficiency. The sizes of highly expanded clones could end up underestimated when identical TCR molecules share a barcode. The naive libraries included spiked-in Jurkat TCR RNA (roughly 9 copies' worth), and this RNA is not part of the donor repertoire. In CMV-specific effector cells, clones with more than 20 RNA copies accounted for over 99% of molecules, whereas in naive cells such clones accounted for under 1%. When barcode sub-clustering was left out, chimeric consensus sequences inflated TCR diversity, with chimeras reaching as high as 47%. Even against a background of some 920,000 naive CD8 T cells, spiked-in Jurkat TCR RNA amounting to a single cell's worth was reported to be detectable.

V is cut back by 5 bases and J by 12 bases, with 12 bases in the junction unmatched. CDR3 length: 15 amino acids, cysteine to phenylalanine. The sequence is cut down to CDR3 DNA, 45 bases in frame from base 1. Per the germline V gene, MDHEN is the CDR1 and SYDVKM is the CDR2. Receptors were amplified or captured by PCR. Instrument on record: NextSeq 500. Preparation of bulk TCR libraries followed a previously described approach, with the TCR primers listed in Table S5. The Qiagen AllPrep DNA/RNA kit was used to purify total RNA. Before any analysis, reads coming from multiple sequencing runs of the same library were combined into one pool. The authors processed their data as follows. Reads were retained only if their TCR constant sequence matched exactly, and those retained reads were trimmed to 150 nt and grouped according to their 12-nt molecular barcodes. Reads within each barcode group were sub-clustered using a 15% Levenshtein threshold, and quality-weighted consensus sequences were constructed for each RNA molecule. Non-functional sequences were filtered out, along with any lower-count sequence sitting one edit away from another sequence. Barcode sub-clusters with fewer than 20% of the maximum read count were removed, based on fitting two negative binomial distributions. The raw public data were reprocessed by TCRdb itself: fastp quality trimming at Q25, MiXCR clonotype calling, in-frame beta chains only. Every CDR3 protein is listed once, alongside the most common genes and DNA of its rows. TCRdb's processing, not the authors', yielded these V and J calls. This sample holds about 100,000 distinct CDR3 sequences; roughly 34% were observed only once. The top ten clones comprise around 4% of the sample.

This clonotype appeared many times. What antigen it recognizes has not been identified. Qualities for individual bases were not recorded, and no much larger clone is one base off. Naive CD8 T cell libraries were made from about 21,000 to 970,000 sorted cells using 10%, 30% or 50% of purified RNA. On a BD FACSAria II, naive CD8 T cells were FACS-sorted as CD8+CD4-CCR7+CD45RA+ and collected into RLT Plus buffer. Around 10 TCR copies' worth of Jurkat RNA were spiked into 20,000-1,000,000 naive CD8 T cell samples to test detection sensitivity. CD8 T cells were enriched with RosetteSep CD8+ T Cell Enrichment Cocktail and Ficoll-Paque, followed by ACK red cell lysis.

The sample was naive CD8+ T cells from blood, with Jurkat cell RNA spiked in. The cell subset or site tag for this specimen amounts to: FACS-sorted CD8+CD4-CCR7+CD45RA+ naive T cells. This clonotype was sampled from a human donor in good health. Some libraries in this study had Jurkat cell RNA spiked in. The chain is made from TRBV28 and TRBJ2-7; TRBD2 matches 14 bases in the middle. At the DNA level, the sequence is TGTGCCAGCAGTAATCTCCCCGGGACTAGCGGGAGAGTGTACTTC. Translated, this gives CASSNLPGTSGRVYF.